These T cell receptor beta chains were read from a single sample in a study of T cells in localized non-small cell lung cancer. Clones were sequenced by immunoSEQ multiplex PCR, and TCRdb holds only the in-frame ones, with some missing. This repertoire shows approximately 35,000 clones, about 91% found once; its top ten account for 12%. This specimen consisted of peripheral blood mononuclear cells, obtained before any cancer treatment. These TCRs come from a female donor of 60 years or more with stage II lung adenocarcinoma. Both conserved end residues are part of each CDR3. The order of the fields is V gene, D gene, CDR3 length, clone size, J gene, CDR3 protein, CDR3 DNA. The D gene is left open where the match is weak. The listing skips clone size in some rows; elsewhere it reads once, few, many or a size class.

TRBV7-9	-	14	-	TRBJ2-7	CASSLAASSYEQYF	TGTGCCAGCAGCTTAGCGGCCTCCTCCTACGAGCAGTACTTC
TRBV7-6	-	13	once	TRBJ2-1	CASSSQGYNEQFF	TGTGCCAGCAGCTCCCAGGGCTACAATGAGCAGTTCTTC
TRBV7-2	-	16	-	TRBJ2-1	CASSTYSANRGNEQFF	TGTGCCAGCAGCACGTATAGCGCGAACCGCGGCAATGAGCAGTTCTTC
TRBV9	TRBD2	16	-	TRBJ2-2	CASSPPGTSSTGELFF	TGTGCCAGCAGCCCCCCCGGGACTAGCTCCACCGGGGAGCTGTTTTTT
TRBV5-4	-	15	-	TRBJ1-2	CASSLWAAPNYGYTF	TGTGCCAGCAGCTTGTGGGCGGCTCCTAACTATGGCTACACCTTC
TRBV2	-	13	few	TRBJ1-2	CASSEWGGSRYTF	TGTGCCAGCAGTGAATGGGGGGGGTCCCGCTACACCTTC
TRBV15	-	14	-	TRBJ2-1	CATSRDLGVYEQFF	TGTGCCACCAGCAGAGATTTAGGGGTCTATGAGCAGTTCTTC
TRBV30	-	13	-	TRBJ2-2	CAWSSTGSGELFF	TGTGCCTGGAGTTCCACAGGGAGCGGGGAGCTGTTTTTT
TRBV7-2	TRBD1	11	few	TRBJ1-2	CATDRGNGYTF	TGTGCTACGGACAGGGGGAATGGCTACACCTTC
TRBV7-6	TRBD2	20	-	TRBJ2-1	CASSSPGRLAGDISYNEQFF	TGTGCCAGCAGCTCCCCAGGTCGGCTAGCGGGGGATATCTCCTACAATGAGCAGTTCTTC
TRBV19	-	14	-	TRBJ2-5	CASSQGAVQETQYF	TGTGCCAGTAGTCAAGGGGCGGTTCAAGAGACCCAGTACTTC
TRBV7-2	TRBD2	15	-	TRBJ2-3	CASSRMGGRPDTQYF	TGTGCCAGCAGCCGAATGGGCGGGAGACCGGATACGCAGTATTTT
TRBV27	TRBD1	17	-	TRBJ1-2	CASSTNRRGQGSDGYTF	TGTGCCAGCAGTACTAATCGGAGAGGACAGGGATCAGACGGCTACACCTTC
TRBV7-9	-	11	few	TRBJ1-1	CASSPDTEAFF	TGTGCCAGCAGCCCCGACACTGAAGCTTTCTTT
TRBV9	TRBD1	19	-	TRBJ2-2	CASSLTLLQGLSETGELFF	TGTGCCAGCAGCCTGACCCTATTACAGGGGTTGAGTGAGACCGGGGAGCTGTTTTTT
TRBV7-6	TRBD2	20	-	TRBJ2-1	CASSSPRSRLAGGYYNEQFF	TGTGCCAGCAGCTCCCCTCGGTCGCGGCTAGCGGGGGGGTACTACAATGAGCAGTTCTTC
TRBV28	-	15	-	TRBJ2-7	CASSTYGTFSYEQYF	TGTGCCAGCAGCACCTACGGGACATTCTCCTACGAGCAGTACTTC
TRBV5-8	-	13	-	TRBJ1-5	CASLGGFDQPQHF	TGTGCCAGCTTAGGAGGGTTTGATCAGCCCCAGCATTTT
TRBV18	-	14	-	TRBJ2-1	CASSPNAPPNEQFF	TGTGCCAGCTCACCCAACGCCCCCCCCAATGAGCAGTTCTTC
TRBV5-5	TRBD2	15	-	TRBJ2-2	CASGTESAGVGELFF	TGTGCCAGCGGTACCGAAAGCGCGGGGGTCGGGGAGCTGTTTTTT
TRBV7-2	-	15	-	TRBJ2-2	CASSLGRLNTGELFF	TGTGCCAGCAGCTTAGGCAGGTTGAACACCGGGGAGCTGTTTTTT
TRBV2	-	14	few	TRBJ1-2	CASSVGHGVPGYTF	TGTGCCAGCAGTGTGGGGCACGGTGTTCCTGGCTACACCTTC
TRBV9	-	15	few	TRBJ1-5	CASSVSWVYNQPQHF	TGTGCCAGCAGCGTATCCTGGGTGTACAATCAGCCCCAGCATTTT
TRBV4-3	TRBD1	16	-	TRBJ1-3	CASSPAGGAQGNTIYF	TGCGCCAGCAGCCCCGCAGGGGGGGCGCAAGGAAACACCATATATTTT
TRBV7-8	TRBD1	19	-	TRBJ1-4	CASSSPQGARRVSNEKLFF	TGTGCCAGCAGCTCTCCACAGGGGGCGCGTCGTGTCTCTAATGAAAAACTGTTTTTT
TRBV10-3	TRBD2	16	-	TRBJ2-3	CAISESTSGTTDTQYF	TGTGCCATCAGTGAGTCGACTAGCGGGACTACAGATACGCAGTATTTT
TRBV18	TRBD1	15	-	TRBJ2-7	CASSPRTGTIYEQYF	TGTGCCAGCTCACCGCGGACAGGGACAATCTACGAGCAGTACTTC
TRBV2	TRBD1	15	few	TRBJ1-1	CASTGDRAKLTEAFF	TGTGCCAGCACGGGGGACAGGGCCAAACTGACTGAAGCTTTCTTT
TRBV27	-	17	once	TRBJ2-3	CASSPLVEGPYTDTQYF	TGTGCCAGCAGTCCGCTGGTCGAGGGCCCTTACACAGATACGCAGTATTTT
TRBV29-1	-	13	-	TRBJ1-5	CSVEPLDGQPQHF	TGCAGCGTTGAGCCGCTGGACGGACAGCCCCAGCATTTT
TRBV30	-	14	-	TRBJ1-3	CAWSTGGGGNTIYF	TGTGCCTGGAGTACCGGGGGAGGGGGAAACACCATATATTTT
TRBV27	-	15	once	TRBJ2-2	CASSPGVDSSGELFF	TGTGCCAGCAGTCCCGGGGTAGATTCTTCCGGGGAGCTGTTTTTT
TRBV6-1	TRBD2	13	-	TRBJ2-7	CASGTGTSYEQYF	TGTGCCAGCGGAACGGGGACTAGCTACGAGCAGTACTTC
TRBV7-2	-	14	-	TRBJ1-2	CASSAIARGGGYTF	TGTGCCAGCAGCGCCATCGCGAGGGGCGGGGGCTACACCTTC
TRBV14	-	15	-	TRBJ2-1	CASSLVGSSYNEQFF	TGTGCCAGCAGCCTAGTGGGTAGCTCCTACAATGAGCAGTTCTTC
TRBV28	-	12	-	TRBJ2-2	CASRRPSGELFF	TGTGCCAGCAGACGCCCCTCCGGGGAGCTGTTTTTT
TRBV7-9	TRBD1	16	-	TRBJ1-5	CASSLVTGGLGQPQHF	TGTGCCAGCAGCTTAGTCACAGGGGGCCTGGGTCAGCCCCAGCATTTT
TRBV19	-	15	once	TRBJ1-1	CASSKWDTMNTEAFF	TGTGCCAGTAGTAAATGGGACACCATGAACACTGAAGCTTTCTTT
TRBV15	-	16	-	TRBJ2-3	CATSRLDRGRTDTQYF	TGTGCCACCAGCAGATTGGACCGGGGTCGCACAGATACGCAGTATTTT
TRBV5-8	-	14	-	TRBJ2-1	CASSLGEPYNEQFF	TGTGCCAGCAGCTTAGGCGAGCCCTACAATGAGCAGTTCTTC
TRBV5-5	-	14	-	TRBJ2-2	CASSRIGNTGELFF	TGTGCCAGCAGTAGAATAGGGAACACCGGGGAGCTGTTTTTT
TRBV28	TRBD2	16	-	TRBJ2-3	CASSSTRSGRADTQYF	TGTGCCAGCAGTTCTACTAGGAGCGGGAGGGCAGATACGCAGTATTTT
TRBV5-1	TRBD2	15	-	TRBJ2-3	CASSPGLAGTDTQYF	TGCGCCAGCAGCCCGGGACTAGCGGGGACAGATACGCAGTATTTT
TRBV5-6	TRBD1	16	-	TRBJ1-5	CASSLAEGGAGGPQHF	TGTGCCAGCAGCTTGGCCGAAGGGGGCGCCGGGGGCCCCCAGCATTTT
TRBV29-1	TRBD1	12	-	TRBJ1-2	CSVQAGGYGYTF	TGCAGCGTTCAGGCAGGGGGGTACGGCTACACCTTC
TRBV7-8	-	14	-	TRBJ2-7	CASSLEQGLYEQYF	TGTGCCAGCAGCTTAGAACAGGGCCTCTACGAGCAGTACTTC
TRBV29-1	TRBD2	15	-	TRBJ2-1	CSVEGASGIRREQFF	TGCAGCGTTGAGGGGGCTAGCGGGATTCGACGGGAGCAGTTCTTC